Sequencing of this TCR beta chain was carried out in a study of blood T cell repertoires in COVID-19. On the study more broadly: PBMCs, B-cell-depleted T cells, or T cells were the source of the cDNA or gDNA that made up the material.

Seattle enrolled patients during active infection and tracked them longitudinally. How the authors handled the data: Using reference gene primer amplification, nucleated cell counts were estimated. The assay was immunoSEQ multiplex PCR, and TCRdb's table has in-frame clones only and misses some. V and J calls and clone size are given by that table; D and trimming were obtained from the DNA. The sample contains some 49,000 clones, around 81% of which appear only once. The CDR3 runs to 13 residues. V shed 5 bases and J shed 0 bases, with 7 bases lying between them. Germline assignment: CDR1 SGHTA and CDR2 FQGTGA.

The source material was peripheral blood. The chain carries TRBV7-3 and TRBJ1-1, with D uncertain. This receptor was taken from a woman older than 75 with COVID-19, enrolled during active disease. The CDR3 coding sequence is TGTGCCAGCAGCCCACAGTTGAACACTGAAGCTTTCTTT. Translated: CASSPQLNTEAFF.